A selection of T cell receptor beta chains follows, all from one sample in a study of control samples from healthy donors and cancer patients. Profiled with immunoSEQ multiplex PCR; TCRdb holds only in-frame clones, not every one. Of just over 6,500 clones in the sample, over 60% are singletons; the top ten hold more than 15%. Sequencing input: formalin-fixed, paraffin-embedded tissue. The receptors were gathered from a male donor with melanoma. Both conserved end residues are part of each CDR3. Fields, in order: clone size, CDR3 length, J gene, D gene, V gene, CDR3 protein, CDR3 DNA. D genes are given only for firm matches. Some rows have no size entry. The others give once, few or many, or a class for an expanded clone.

few 12 TRBJ1-3 NA TRBV12-3/TRBV12-4 CASADSGNTIYF TGTGCCAGCGCCGACTCTGGAAACACCATATATTTT
NA 12 TRBJ1-1 NA TRBV6-2/TRBV6-3 CASSLGTSPAFF TGTGCCAGCAGCCTAGGGACATCCCCTGCTTTCTTT
NA 14 TRBJ1-2 NA TRBV6-1 CASSEGEASYGYTF TGTGCCAGCAGTGAAGGGGAAGCGAGCTATGGCTACACCTTC
NA 13 TRBJ1-5 NA TRBV10-2 CASSEGARQPQHF TGCGCCAGCAGTGAGGGGGCGCGGCAGCCCCAGCATTTT
NA 16 TRBJ2-3 TRBD2 TRBV15 CATSRDHGGGPDTQYF TGTGCCACCAGCAGAGATCACGGGGGGGGCCCAGATACGCAGTATTTT
NA 17 TRBJ2-6 NA TRBV4-1 CASSQTGTNSGANVLTF TGCGCCAGCAGCCAAACAGGGACCAACTCTGGGGCCAACGTCCTGACTTTC
NA 15 TRBJ2-3 TRBD2 TRBV7-3 CASSLTSGGADTQYF TGTGCCAGCAGCTTAACTAGCGGGGGGGCAGATACGCAGTATTTT
NA 14 TRBJ1-1 TRBD1 TRBV28 CGSSNMTGSTEAFF TGTGGTAGCAGCAACATGACAGGGTCGACTGAAGCTTTCTTT
medium-sized 15 TRBJ1-2 NA TRBV28 CASSTLTETNYGYTF TGTGCCAGCAGTACCCTGACAGAAACTAACTATGGCTACACCTTC
NA 16 TRBJ2-1 TRBD2 TRBV18 CASSRQLAGEYNEQFF TGTGCCAGCTCACGACAACTAGCGGGGGAGTACAATGAGCAGTTCTTC
NA 15 TRBJ1-1 TRBD1 TRBV16 CASSQRTGGVNEAFF TGTGCCAGCAGCCAACGAACAGGGGGCGTCAATGAAGCTTTCTTT
NA 15 TRBJ1-5 TRBD1 TRBV19 CASSGGQGGNQPQHF TGTGCCAGTAGTGGTGGACAGGGAGGCAATCAGCCCCAGCATTTT
NA 16 TRBJ2-1 NA TRBV4-2 CASSQDSPGGNNEQFF TGTGCCAGCAGCCAAGATTCTCCCGGGGGAAACAATGAGCAGTTCTTC
few 12 TRBJ1-3 NA TRBV5-4 CASSLPGNTIYF TGTGCCAGCAGCTTGCCTGGAAACACCATATATTTT
NA 15 TRBJ2-3 NA TRBV4-3 CASSQGVRDTDTQYF TGCGCCAGCAGCCAAGGCGTCCGCGACACAGATACGCAGTATTTT
NA 13 TRBJ1-4 NA TRBV12-3/TRBV12-4 CASSLGVEEKLFF TGTGCCAGCAGTTTAGGGGTAGAGGAAAAACTGTTTTTT
NA 15 TRBJ1-1 TRBD1 TRBV2 CASRDQQGANTEAFF TGTGCCAGCAGAGACCAACAGGGGGCTAACACTGAAGCTTTCTTT
NA 16 TRBJ2-5 TRBD2 TRBV5-1 CASSLAGLAEQETQYF TGCGCCAGCAGCTTGGCGGGACTAGCGGAGCAAGAGACCCAGTACTTC
NA 14 TRBJ1-3 NA TRBV5-6 CASSLRGAGNTIYF TGTGCCAGCAGCTTGCGGGGTGCTGGAAACACCATATATTTT
NA 13 TRBJ2-1 NA TRBV7-9 CASSPLTGNEQFF TGTGCCAGCAGCCCATTGACAGGCAATGAGCAGTTCTTC
NA 14 TRBJ2-3 TRBD2 TRBV4-2 CASSLTSGWNTQYF TGTGCCAGCAGCTTAACTAGCGGTTGGAATACGCAGTATTTT
NA 13 TRBJ1-1 NA TRBV2 CASSTEGNTEAFF TGTGCCAGCAGCACAGAGGGAAACACTGAAGCTTTCTTT